A single TCR beta chain is shown here with its context. Its antigen is undetermined. This specimen belongs to a study of cytomegalovirus exposure and HLA in healthy donors. Study-wide findings and caveats: Solely CMV serostatus was available to characterize immune exposure.

CDR3 length: 15 residues. Germline loops: CDR1 SGHRS, CDR2 YFSETQ. V was clipped by 1 base and J by 9 bases; unmatched bases: 10. It was with 60 Vbeta and 13 Jbeta primers that the PCR ran. Authors' data handling: In a later analysis, of roughly 83 million unique beta chains, roughly 10 million appeared in at least two donors. Measured with immunoSEQ multiplex PCR; TCRdb has only the in-frame clones, and not every one. That table supplies the V and J calls and clone size; D and trimming were determined from the DNA. The repertoire holds some 130,000 clones, with around four fifths as singletons. This TCR was recovered from a woman between 50 and 59 years old in good health and CMV-seropositive. The chain has TRBV5-1 and TRBJ1-5; 7 nucleotides agree with TRBD1. Sequenced: PBMCs. The CDR3 region has the DNA TGCGCCAGCAGCTTGTCGGGACAGACTGGATCGCCCCAGCATTTT. Its protein product is CASSLSGQTGSPQHF.